This T cell receptor (beta chain) was found in a study of blood T cells in healthy people across ages (dated by TCRdb to between 2014 and 2017). About the full investigation: Template switching captured roughly one uniquely barcoded TCR beta cDNA molecule per two T cells in model experiments. The donors were split into four age groups: young (average approximately 16 years), middle-aged (roughly 40), aged (approximately 60) and long-lived (approximately 89). To avoid experimental bias, donors of different ages were spread randomly across the sequencing lanes. The study analyzed two additional independent replicas of 1 million unique cDNA reads from the same blood draw for two donors, one aged 18 to 30 and one aged 80 or older. The study measured age-related changes in TCR beta repertoire diversity using deep sequencing normalized with unique cDNA molecular identifiers. Overall study results and their limits: As age increased, observed TCR beta diversity per million T cells dropped in a roughly linear way, and a significant reduction was already evident by age 40. The percentage of naive T cells measured by flow cytometry correlated strongly with observed TCR beta diversity. Because the CMV infection status of the donors was unknown, age-related changes in expanded clonotypes may potentially have been confounded. The long-lived group showed more naive CD4+ T cells, fewer expanded clones and increased TCR diversity than the aged group, suggesting age selection. Estimates of total diversity based on one million sequenced T cells were considered lower bounds and underestimates. Because profiling used bulk unsorted PBMCs, naive and antigen-experienced compartments could not be compared conclusively.

From its cysteine to its phenylalanine, the CDR3 spans 17 amino acids. Just the 51-base CDR3 DNA is kept, in frame starting at base 1. CDR1 is given as SGHRS and CDR2 as YFSETQ, both from the germline V gene. Systemically healthy Caucasian individuals from Russia, 39 in total and aged about 6 to 95 years, were included as donors. Each donor gave around 9.5 milliliters of peripheral blood, collected into EDTA-treated Vacutainer tubes. Ficoll-Paque density-gradient centrifugation was used to isolate PBMCs, with at least 6.5 million per sample. Trizol reagent was used to extract total RNA from PBMCs, with at least 5 micrograms per sample. The percentages of naive CD45RAhigh/CD27high T cells were determined by flow cytometry on a PBMC aliquot from every donor. The library was built by means of 5' RACE. The sample was run on an Illumina HiSeq 2500. A second PCR of roughly 6 to 12 cycles was performed with a sample-barcoded 5' primer and a J-beta primer mix. Each TCR beta cDNA molecule received a unique molecular identifier from a template-switch 5' adaptor carrying 12 random nucleotides. Each sample yielded at least 3 million CDR3-containing paired-end reads. The Mint cDNA synthesis kit, primed by a TRBC-specific oligonucleotide, was used to synthesize first-strand cDNA from all RNA. Following uracil-DNA glycosylase treatment, a first 18-cycle PCR with universal primers M1SS and BC2_uni_R was performed on all cDNA. On the authors' methods: For normalization, 1 million high-quality reads were randomly selected from each sample, with every read carrying a distinct molecular identifier. Instead of being binned into consensus sequences, reads with shared molecular identifiers were discarded. MiTCR, set to a Q25 quality threshold and the strictest error-elimination algorithm, was used for CDR3 identification, clonotype clustering and error correction. A nonparametric unseen species model using Euler transformation provided a lower-bound estimate of total TCR beta diversity. TCRdb reprocessed the public reads (quality trimming at Q25 with fastp, clone calling with MiXCR) and kept in-frame beta chains. Each CDR3 protein gets just one entry, which takes the most common genes and DNA from the rows behind it. TCRdb's processing, not the authors' own work, is the source of the V and J calls. Here the sample has over 1,500,000 distinct CDR3 sequences; around 50% occur a single time. The leading ten clones occupy more than 2% of the sample.

As regards this clonotype: This clone's antigen is unknown. A read error may account for a junction end that differs from germline.

Specimen: blood. The receptor's source is a woman between 35 and 50 years old in good health. The rearrangement combines TRBV5-1 with TRBJ2-7, with TRBD2 identical over 11 junction bases. The nucleotide sequence is TGCGCTAGCAGCTTGGATGTAACTAGCGGGGGATCTTACGAGCAGTACTTC. Its protein product is CASSLDVTSGGSYEQYF.